This passage covers 30 T cell receptor beta chains from one sample sequenced in a study of CD8+ T cells in alopecia areata. cDNA prepared by RNA extraction and subsequent reverse transcription served as the template for sequencing. Assay used: immunoSEQ multiplex PCR; TCRdb lists only in-frame clones, some missing. The profile shows roughly 150,000 clones, less than 65% of them singletons. Source material: CD8+ T cells sorted from blood. The receptors were sampled from a human donor in good health.

The chain links TRBV27 to TRBJ2-7; D remains ambiguous. The V gene lost 0 bases and the J gene lost 3 bases, with 12 bases spanning the gap. The CDR3 is 15 amino acids. CDR1 and CDR2 from the germline V gene are MNHEY and SMNVEV (reference sequence). CDR3 sequence reads: CASSLSSASGYEQYF. The CDR3 coding sequence is TGTGCCAGCAGTTTATCTTCTGCTTCGGGCTACGAGCAGTACTTC.

The rearrangement links TRBV4-1 to TRBJ2-7; the match to TRBD2 covers 8 bases. This CDR3 comprises 15 residues. The ends lost 4 bases at V and 3 bases at J; junction bases unmatched: 8. CDR1 is MGHRA, CDR2 YSYEKL, per germline. In DNA form, the CDR3 reads TGCGCCAGCAGCCGGGCAGCGGGAGAGCTCTACGAGCAGTACTTC. Protein: CASSRAAGELYEQYF.

The chain links TRBV9 to TRBJ2-7; unclear D gene. This CDR3 contains 12 residues. Between the trimmed V and J ends, which lost 4 bases and 6 bases, there was a span of 11 bases. Germline CDR1 reads SGDLS; CDR2 reads YYNGEE. For the CDR3, the DNA is TGTGCCAGCAGCACCAGTGGTTCCGAGCAGTACTTC. It specifies CASSTSGSEQYF. Variable domain in full (rest from reference TRBV9 and TRBJ2-7): DSGVTQTPKHLITATGQRVTLRCSPRSGDLSVYWYQQSLDQGLQFLIQYYNGEERAKGNILERFSAQQFPDLHSELNLSSLELGDSALYFCASSTSGSEQYFGPGTRLTVT.

This chain connects TRBV15 to TRBJ1-1; the match to TRBD1 covers 8 bases. J lost 4 bases, V lost 2 bases, and 6 bases had no gene match. The CDR3 runs 15 residues. Germline lookup yields CDR1 LNHNV and CDR2 YYDKDF (reference sequence). CDR3 nucleotides: TGTGCCACCAGCAGACAGGACAGGGCGTTCACTGAAGCTTTCTTT. It translates to CATSRQDRAFTEAFF.

V usage is TRBV25-1 and J usage is TRBJ2-3; 12 bases match TRBD2. The CDR3 contains 15 residues. Trimming at V came to 6 bases and at J to 2 bases, leaving 3 bases not matched to a gene. Germline CDR1 reads MGHDK; CDR2 reads SYGVNS. The DNA for the CDR3 is TGTGCCAGCAGCAGACTAGCGGGAGCCACAGATACGCAGTATTTT. It yields the protein CASSRLAGATDTQYF.

The V call is TRBV4-1, the J call TRBJ2-5, with a possible D match to TRBD2 (6 bases). V lost 4 bases to trimming and J lost 7 bases, with 31 bases between them. CDR1 and CDR2 from the germline V gene are MGHRA and YSYEKL. This CDR3 has 19 residues. The CDR3 nucleotides read TGCGCCAGCAGCCCACTAATTGCTCTAGCGAATGTTGAGCGCGCGACCCAGTACTTC. Translation gives CASSPLIALANVERATQYF.

J is TRBJ2-5 and V is TRBV7-6; 8 bases map to TRBD1. The CDR3 covers 16 residues. Germline V gene lookup returns CDR1 SGHVS and CDR2 FNYEAQ. V was pared by 3 bases and J by 1 base, with 7 bases of the junction left unmatched. The CDR3 coding sequence is TGTGCCAGCAGCTTCGGACAGGGTGATATCCAAGAGACCCAGTACTTC. Translating it yields CASSFGQGDIQETQYF.

This clone was seen only a few times. Its ends do not fully match the called genes, so a read error is possible. This chain links TRBV7-7 with TRBJ1-1; D not certain. The germline CDR1 and CDR2 sequences are SSHAT and FNYEAQ (reference sequence). The length of the CDR3 is 13 residues. The CDR3 here is CASSLALGTEAFF. CDR3 sequence (DNA): TGTGCTAGCAGCTTAGCCTTAGGAACTGAAGCTTTCTTT.

J is TRBJ2-5 and V is TRBV6-5; D is unclear. The germline CDR1 and CDR2 sequences are MNHEY and SVGAGI. The CDR3 consists of 16 residues. V dropped 2 bases and J dropped 1 base, with 14 bases sitting between them. The CDR3 DNA reads TGTGCCAGCAGTTACGCGCCGGGTCACCTCCAAGAGACCCAGTACTTC. Residues: CASSYAPGHLQETQYF.

This clone was seen a single time. The genes are TRBV9 and TRBJ2-7; unclear D gene. V was trimmed by 0 bases and J by 0 bases, leaving 10 bases between them. CDR1 is SGDLS and CDR2 is YYNGEE in the germline V gene. CDR3 length: 15 residues. CDR3 nucleotides: TGTGCCAGCAGCGTAGAGTCGGCAAGCTCCTACGAGCAGTACTTC. It yields the protein CASSVESASSYEQYF.

The chain carries TRBV4-1 and TRBJ2-7, with a tentative D call TRBD2 (6 bases). With 0 bases removed from V and 0 bases from J, the gap between germline ends came to 12 bases. CDR1 MGHRA and CDR2 YSYEKL come from the germline V gene. This CDR3 is built from 16 residues. The DNA of the CDR3 is TGCGCCAGCAGCCAAGATCAAGGACTACTCTCCTACGAGCAGTACTTC. This gives the protein CASSQDQGLLSYEQYF.

Here the CDR3 reads CASSLNPGGPNEQYF. Here the CDR3 DNA reads TGTGCCAGCAGCTTAAACCCGGGAGGGCCAAACGAGCAGTACTTC. This rearrangement joins TRBV7-2 to TRBJ2-7; 8 bases are a match to TRBD2. V lost 2 bases to trimming and J lost 5 bases; unmatched junction nucleotides: 8. Germline CDR1 and CDR2: SGHTA and FQGNSA. The CDR3 consists of 15 residues.

This clone was detected only a few times. The chain carries TRBV28 and TRBJ2-5, with D hard to call. Germline lookup yields CDR1 MDHEN and CDR2 SYDVKM. The CDR3 runs to 15 residues. The V end lost 5 bases, the J end lost 5 bases, and 18 bases lay between the germline ends. The CDR3 is CASSPDMVDGETQYF. The CDR3 DNA reads TGTGCCAGCAGTCCAGACATGGTTGATGGGGAGACCCAGTACTTC.

This clone turned up a few times. Other DNA sequences in this sample translate to the same CDR3. V usage is TRBV7-9 and J usage is TRBJ2-7, with unresolved D. V was clipped by 5 bases and J by 0 bases, with 2 bases between them. The CDR3 has 11 amino acids. Germline V gene data show CDR1 as SEHNR and CDR2 as FQNEAQ (reference sequence). CDR3: CASSISYEQYF. The CDR3 DNA follows: TGTGCCAGCAGCATCTCCTACGAGCAGTACTTC.

CDR3 region: CATSRVVLDIQYF. In DNA, the CDR3 is TGTGCCACCAGCAGAGTAGTGTTGGACATTCAGTACTTC. V and J are TRBV15 and TRBJ2-4; D ambiguous. CDR1 and CDR2 from the germline V gene are LNHNV and YYDKDF (reference sequence). The V end lost 1 base, the J end lost 8 bases, and 9 bases lay between the germline ends. CDR3 size: 13 residues.

The gene calls are TRBV4-1 and TRBJ2-6; D not certain. Germline CDR1 reads MGHRA; CDR2 reads YSYEKL. This CDR3 region has 14 residues. Trimming pared 0 bases from V and 6 bases from J, leaving 6 bases between. The CDR3 region has the DNA TGCGCCAGCAGCCAAGATACAATGGCCAACGTCCTGACTTTC. It encodes CASSQDTMANVLTF.

The chain has TRBV25-1 and TRBJ2-2; maybe TRBD2 (5 bases). The germline V gene encodes CDR1 MGHDK and CDR2 SYGVNS. This CDR3 is built from 12 residues. Trimming took 8 bases from V and 6 from J, leaving 10 bases between them. CDR3 in DNA: TGTGCCAGCGACGGGGTCCCCGGGGAGCTGTTTTTT. It codes for CASDGVPGELFF.

V gene TRBV25-1 combines with J gene TRBJ2-5, with a weak D call TRBD2 (5 bases). CDR1 is MGHDK and CDR2 is SYGVNS in the germline V gene. This CDR3 comprises 15 residues. V shed 1 base and J shed 4 bases, with 13 bases lying between them. The CDR3 loop is CASSESPSYRETQYF. The CDR3 coding sequence is TGTGCCAGCAGTGAATCTCCTAGCTACCGAGAGACCCAGTACTTC.

V usage is TRBV19 and J usage is TRBJ2-2; D call uncertain. Germline assignment: CDR1 LNHDA and CDR2 SQIVND (reference sequence). The ends were cut back, 5 bases at V and 4 bases at J, with 17 bases in the middle. The CDR3 consists of 16 residues. This CDR3 is CASSFGPPGGTGELFF. In DNA form, the CDR3 reads TGTGCCAGTAGTTTCGGGCCCCCCGGTGGCACCGGGGAGCTGTTTTTT.

This clone has at least ten counts. The chain has TRBV6-4 and TRBJ2-1, with a possible D match to TRBD2 (6 bases). The ends were cut back, 7 bases at V and 7 bases at J, with 17 bases in the middle. The CDR3 has 14 amino acids. Looked up from germline, CDR1 is MRHNA and CDR2 is SNTAGT. CDR3 sequence reads: CASTGGLEGNEQFF. CDR3 DNA sequence: TGTGCCAGCACTGGGGGACTCGAAGGGAATGAGCAGTTCTTC.

V and J are TRBV27 and TRBJ2-7, with D possibly being TRBD2 (5 bases). Looked up from germline, CDR1 is MNHEY and CDR2 is SMNVEV (reference sequence). The CDR3 is 16 residues long. Trimming removed 6 bases from V and 1 base from J, with 19 bases in between. CDR3 residues: CASSPTSGVLSYEQYF. The CDR3 DNA sequence: TGTGCCAGCAGCCCGACCTCCGGGGTACTTTCCTACGAGCAGTACTTC.

This chain uses TRBV4-1 with TRBJ1-5; 7 bases fit TRBD1. CDR1 and CDR2 from the germline V gene are MGHRA and YSYEKL. With V trimmed by 4 bases and J by 5 bases, 2 bases remained unmatched. The CDR3 is made up of 13 amino acids. The CDR3 coding sequence is TGCGCCAGCAGCCGAGACAGGGATCAGCCCCAGCATTTT. This gives the protein CASSRDRDQPQHF.

This chain connects TRBV9 to TRBJ1-3; D gene uncertain. Trimming cost V 4 bases and J 2 bases, with 13 bases left between them. Germline loops: CDR1 SGDLS, CDR2 YYNGEE. The CDR3 consists of 15 residues. CDR3 coding DNA: TGTGCCAGCAGCCCCCTATCAGGAGCTGGAAACACCATATATTTT. It translates to CASSPLSGAGNTIYF.

A word on this clone: The sample has other DNA sequences that encode this CDR3 too. This sequence joins TRBV30 and TRBJ1-1, with 10 bases fitting TRBD1. V lost 1 base, J lost 4 bases, and 3 bases stayed unmatched. Germline CDR1 reads GTSNPN; CDR2 reads SVGIG (reference sequence). The CDR3 runs to 14 residues. The DNA for the CDR3 is TGTGCCTGGAGTGCCGGGACAGGGGCCACTGAAGCTTTCTTT. As protein: CAWSAGTGATEAFF.

This clone was detected a few times. The chain combines TRBV7-9 with TRBJ1-2; the D is unclear. There are 13 residues in the CDR3. Per germline, CDR1 SEHNR and CDR2 FQNEAQ (reference sequence). Trimming left V 4 bases short and J 6 bases short, with 12 bases between. The CDR3 nucleotides are TGTGCCAGCAGCTCCCGGGGTTTCGATGGCTACACCTTC. It specifies CASSSRGFDGYTF.

This chain connects TRBV28 to TRBJ1-2, with TRBD1 as a possible D gene (5 bases). The germline V gene has CDR1 MDHEN and CDR2 SYDVKM. V was clipped by 7 bases and J by 4 bases, with 19 bases between them. This CDR3 is built from 15 residues. For the CDR3, the DNA is TGTGCCAGCATACGACGGGACCGAGACTTCTATGGCTACACCTTC. Encoded protein: CASIRRDRDFYGYTF.

This chain joins TRBV5-6 and TRBJ1-4; D not certain. Germline-derived CDR1 and CDR2 are SGHDT and YYEEEE. The V and J ends lost 3 bases and 5 bases respectively, with 11 bases between them. The CDR3 runs to 14 residues. This chain's CDR3 is CASSSHEGNEKLFF. CDR3 sequence (DNA): TGTGCCAGCAGCTCACACGAGGGAAATGAAAAACTGTTTTTT.

This clone was counted a single time. The chain combines TRBV9 with TRBJ2-2, with TRBD1 identical over 7 bases. After removal of 2 bases from V and 4 bases from J, the junction contained 5 bases not matched to a gene. Germline V gene data show CDR1 as SGDLS and CDR2 as YYNGEE. This CDR3 has 15 amino acids. The CDR3 bases are TGTGCCAGCAGCGTGACAGGGTCTAGCACCGGGGAGCTGTTTTTT. It codes for CASSVTGSSTGELFF.

The chain uses TRBV29-1 and TRBJ2-5, with D possibly TRBD2 on 6 matching bases. The J call may be faulty, since TRBJ2-7 better matches the DNA end. CDR1 SQVTM and CDR2 ANQGSEA come from the germline V gene. The CDR3 is made up of 13 amino acids. This chain's CDR3 is CSVREPSRYEQYF. CDR3 bases: TGCAGCGTCCGGGAGCCGTCGCGATACGAGCAGTACTTC.

This clone was seen many times. CDR3 protein: CSVEGDTEGDRVYNEQFF. The CDR3 nucleotides are TGCAGCGTTGAAGGGGACACGGAGGGGGACAGGGTCTACAATGAGCAGTTCTTC. The gene calls are TRBV29-1 and TRBJ2-1; TRBD1 agrees at 9 bases. CDR1 and CDR2 (germline): SQVTM, ANQGSEA. The CDR3 is made up of 18 amino acids. The V segment lost 1 base and the J segment 3 bases; nucleotides outside the gene matches: 13.